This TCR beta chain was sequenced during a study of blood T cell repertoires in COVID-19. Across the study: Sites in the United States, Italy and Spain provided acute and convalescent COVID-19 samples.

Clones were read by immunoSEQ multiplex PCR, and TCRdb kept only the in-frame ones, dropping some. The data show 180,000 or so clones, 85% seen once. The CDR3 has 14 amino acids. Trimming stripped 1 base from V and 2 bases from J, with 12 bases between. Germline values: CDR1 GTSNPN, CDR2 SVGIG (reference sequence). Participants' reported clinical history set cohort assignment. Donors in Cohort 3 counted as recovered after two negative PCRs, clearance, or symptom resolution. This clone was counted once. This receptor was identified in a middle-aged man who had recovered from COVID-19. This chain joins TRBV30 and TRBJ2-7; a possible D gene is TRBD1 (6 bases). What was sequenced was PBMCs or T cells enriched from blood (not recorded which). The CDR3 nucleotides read TGTGCCTGGAGTGCGGGACAAGGGGCCTACGAGCAGTACTTC. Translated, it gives CAWSAGQGAYEQYF. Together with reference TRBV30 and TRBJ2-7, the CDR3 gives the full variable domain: SQTIHQWPATLVQPVGSPLSLECTVEGTSNPNLYWYRQAAGRGLQLLFYSVGIGQISSEVPQNLSASRPQDRQFILSSKKLLLSDSGFYLCAWSAGQGAYEQYFGPGTRLTVT.